The present T cell receptor beta chain was sequenced within a study of monozygotic twins with cystic fibrosis. Clones were read by immunoSEQ multiplex PCR, and TCRdb kept only the in-frame ones, dropping some. This repertoire shows approximately 25,000 clones, approximately 90% found once; its top ten account for under 0.3%. Study-wide results and caveats: Shared CDR3 numbers were not associated with age, concordance or severity.

For this clone: Antigen specificity is unknown.

Between the trimmed V and J ends, which lost 0 bases and 4 bases, there was a span of 16 bases. The CDR3 has 16 amino acids. From germline, CDR1 is SGHAT and CDR2 FQNNGV. Input material: blood. This sequence originates from a girl aged 2 to 10 with cystic fibrosis. The chain combines TRBV11-2 with TRBJ2-7; TRBD2 might be the D (5 bases). The CDR3 DNA reads TGTGCCAGCAGCTTAGATTCTCGGACTGAAGCGTACGAGCAGTACTTC. It yields the protein CASSLDSRTEAYEQYF. Full variable domain (rest looked up from reference TRBV11-2 and TRBJ2-7): EAGVAQSPRYKIIEKRQSVAFWCNPISGHATLYWYQQILGQGPKLLIQFQNNGVVDDSQLPKDRFSAERLKGVDSTLKIQPAKLEDSAVYLCASSLDSRTEAYEQYFGPGTRLTVT.